The 23 T cell receptor beta chains listed next were all sequenced from one sample in a study of a mutant IDH1 vaccine in newly diagnosed glioma. This table comes from immunoSEQ multiplex PCR, and its TCRdb copy is limited to in-frame clones, with some not included. The repertoire holds 80,000 to 100,000 clones, with about four fifths as singletons. Time point specified: baseline, week 1 (first vaccination visit). Described treatment: pre-vaccination baseline after standard-of-care therapy. The sample was PBMCs, taken from a glioma patient treated with radiotherapy, temozolomide or both. The receptor set was obtained from a man aged 35 to 55 with glioma. Some clones in this sample may be carry-over from other donors' samples.

The CDR3 nucleotides are TGTGCCAGCAGCGAGATTACAGGGGTAAATCAGCCCCAGCATTTT. The encoded protein is CASSEITGVNQPQHF. J is TRBJ1-5 and V is TRBV2; 7 nucleotides align to TRBD1. Trimming took 6 bases from V and 4 from J; bases not matched to a gene: 9. Germline V gene sequence: CDR1 SNHLY, CDR2 FYNNEI. The length of the CDR3 is 15 residues.

The chain carries TRBV7-9 and TRBJ2-2; the D is unclear. Looked up from germline, CDR1 is SEHNR and CDR2 is FQNEAQ (reference sequence). V was clipped by 2 bases and J by 3 bases, with 7 bases between them. This CDR3 comprises 14 residues. The CDR3 DNA is TGTGCCAGCAGCTTAAACAGCTACACCGGGGAGCTGTTTTTT. As protein: CASSLNSYTGELFF.

V is TRBV6-1 and J is TRBJ1-1; 8 nucleotides align to TRBD1. The junction had 5 bases not matched to a gene; V was cut back by 7 bases and J by 1 base. The germline V gene encodes CDR1 MNHNS and CDR2 SASEGT. CDR3 length: 14 residues. The chain's CDR3 is CASTLTGANTEAFF. In nucleotides, the CDR3 is TGTGCCAGCACCCTGACAGGGGCGAACACTGAAGCTTTCTTT.

V usage is TRBV6-1 and J usage is TRBJ1-2, with D possibly TRBD1 on 6 matching bases. CDR3 length: 14 amino acids. Trimming pared 3 bases from V and 4 bases from J, leaving 12 bases between. Per the germline V gene, CDR1 is MNHNS and CDR2 is SASEGT. The CDR3 loop is CASSDGGQGYGYTF. CDR3 coding DNA: TGTGCCAGCAGTGACGGGGGGCAAGGCTATGGCTACACCTTC.

This clone was seen a few times. The sample has other DNA sequences that encode this CDR3 too. This chain links TRBV5-1 with TRBJ2-7; 7 nucleotides align to TRBD1. Germline values: CDR1 SGHRS, CDR2 YFSETQ. V lost 4 bases, J lost 3 bases, and 4 bases stayed unmatched. The CDR3 covers 13 residues. CDR3 residues: CASSRGGNYEQYF. CDR3 DNA: TGCGCCAGCAGCCGAGGGGGCAACTACGAGCAGTACTTC.

This rearrangement joins TRBV2 to TRBJ2-7; the D gene is possibly TRBD1 (6 bases). Trimming took 0 bases from V and 3 from J, leaving 12 bases between them. This CDR3 is built from 15 residues. The germline V gene has CDR1 SNHLY and CDR2 FYNNEI. CDR3 sequence: CASSEADLRGYEQYF. In nucleotides, the CDR3 is TGTGCCAGCAGTGAAGCGGACCTCAGGGGCTACGAGCAGTACTTC.

This clone has just a few counts. CDR3: CASSKGQGMREQYF. The CDR3 nucleotides read TGTGCCAGCAGTAAGGGACAGGGGATGCGAGAGCAGTACTTC. V and J are TRBV27 and TRBJ2-7; 10 positions agree with TRBD1. Germline V gene lookup returns CDR1 MNHEY and CDR2 SMNVEV (reference sequence). V trimming: 5 bases; J trimming: 7 bases; junction bases outside the gene matches: 8. This CDR3 region has 14 residues.

The rearrangement uses TRBV6-5 and TRBJ1-6; D is unclear. Germline V gene data show CDR1 as MNHEY and CDR2 as SVGAGI. The CDR3 sequence is 13 residues long. Between the trimmed V and J ends, which lost 5 bases and 10 bases, there was a span of 12 bases. The CDR3 sequence is CASSALYDSPLHF. The DNA for the CDR3 is TGTGCCAGCAGTGCCCTTTACGACTCACCCCTCCACTTT.

The chain employs TRBV14 and TRBJ2-1; the match to TRBD1 covers 7 bases. V shed 4 bases and J 2 bases; nucleotides not matched to a gene: 2. CDR3 length: 14 amino acids. CDR1 and CDR2 from the germline V gene are SGHDN and FVKESK. The CDR3 loop reads CASSRGQAYNEQFF. CDR3 DNA: TGTGCCAGCAGCCGCGGACAGGCCTACAATGAGCAGTTCTTC.

This chain joins TRBV7-9 and TRBJ1-5, with 7 positions matching TRBD1. The CDR3 contains 14 residues. V lost 5 bases and J lost 5; bases outside the gene matches: 6. The V gene's germline CDR1 is SEHNR and CDR2 FQNEAQ (reference sequence). CDR3 sequence reads: CASSVTGSDQPQHF. The CDR3, as DNA: TGTGCCAGCAGCGTGACAGGGAGCGATCAGCCCCAGCATTTT.

The genes are TRBV30 and TRBJ1-1; D call uncertain. The CDR3 is made up of 13 amino acids. V was shortened by 0 bases and J by 5 bases, with 10 bases between the two germline ends. CDR1 and CDR2 (germline): GTSNPN, SVGIG (reference sequence). CDR3 amino acids: CAWSVHSGTEAFF. DNA of the CDR3: TGTGCCTGGAGTGTACACTCAGGAACTGAAGCTTTCTTT.

The V gene is TRBV6-1, the J gene TRBJ1-1; no firm D call. CDR1 is MNHNS, CDR2 SASEGT, per germline. The CDR3 runs 13 residues. V was clipped by 3 bases and J by 6 bases, with 11 bases between them. CDR3 bases: TGTGCCAGCAGTGATGGGTGGGAATCTGAAGCTTTCTTT. Translation gives CASSDGWESEAFF.

The CDR3 DNA follows: TGTGCCAGTCTTAGCGGGGGGGCTCGGTCCTACGAGCAGTACTTC. It encodes CASLSGGARSYEQYF. The chain uses TRBV6-1 and TRBJ2-7; 11 nucleotides line up with TRBD2. Germline-derived CDR1 and CDR2 are MNHNS and SASEGT. Trimming took 9 bases from V and 1 from J; bases not matched to a gene: 8. There are 15 residues in the CDR3.

V and J are TRBV29-1 and TRBJ2-5; a weak D match, TRBD2 (5 bases). The CDR3 extends over 14 amino acids. Trimming took 6 bases from V and 4 from J, leaving 18 bases between them. Germline V gives CDR1 SQVTM, CDR2 ANQGSEA. The CDR3 protein is CSVDWPRRSETQYF. The CDR3 DNA reads as TGCAGCGTGGACTGGCCCAGGCGGTCAGAGACCCAGTACTTC.

V gene TRBV15 combines with J gene TRBJ2-5; D is possibly TRBD2 (6 bases). Germline assignment: CDR1 LNHNV and CDR2 YYDKDF (reference sequence). The CDR3 spans 17 residues. With 0 bases removed from V and 4 bases from J, the gap between germline ends came to 18 bases. The CDR3 here is CATSRENPGRRGETQYF. CDR3 nucleotides: TGTGCCACCAGCAGAGAGAACCCGGGACGGAGGGGAGAGACCCAGTACTTC.

The CDR3 bases are TGTGCCAGCAGCTTGGTGGCCGTGAACACTGAAGCTTTCTTT. Protein product: CASSLVAVNTEAFF. The V call is TRBV5-6, the J call TRBJ1-1; D gene unclear. Deletions cut 0 bases from V and 0 bases from J, with 6 bases between. Germline loops: CDR1 SGHDT, CDR2 YYEEEE. CDR3 length: 14 residues.

The J gene is TRBJ1-1, the V gene TRBV6-1; no clear D. With 7 bases removed from V and 3 bases from J, the gap between germline ends came to 12 bases. The CDR3 sequence is 13 residues long. From germline, CDR1 is MNHNS and CDR2 SASEGT. CDR3 sequence: CASTMTYDTEAFF. The CDR3 DNA reads TGTGCCAGCACCATGACCTATGACACTGAAGCTTTCTTT.

This rearrangement joins TRBV6-1 to TRBJ1-1; D unclear. V dropped 2 bases and J dropped 3 bases, with 10 bases sitting between them. Germline V CDR1 and CDR2: MNHNS, SASEGT. The CDR3 has 14 residues. CDR3 amino acids: CASSESGGYTEAFF. CDR3 bases: TGTGCCAGCAGTGAAAGTGGTGGCTACACTGAAGCTTTCTTT.

CDR3 residues: CASSEWSSQNQPQHF. CDR3 DNA sequence: TGTGCCAGCAGTGAATGGTCCTCTCAGAATCAGCCCCAGCATTTT. The gene calls are TRBV6-1 and TRBJ1-5; no clear D gene. There are 15 residues in the CDR3. Germline V gene lookup returns CDR1 MNHNS and CDR2 SASEGT. Trimming pared 2 bases from V and 4 bases from J, leaving 12 bases between.

The V and J genes are TRBV5-1 and TRBJ1-4; no clear D. This CDR3 contains 14 residues. Trimming took 4 bases from V and 8 from J, leaving 15 bases between them. CDR1 and CDR2 from the germline V gene are SGHRS and YFSETQ. The CDR3 is CASSREGREEKLFF. DNA of the CDR3: TGCGCCAGCAGCAGAGAGGGTAGGGAAGAAAAACTGTTTTTT.

This chain connects TRBV6-1 to TRBJ1-5; no firm D call. Germline V gives CDR1 MNHNS, CDR2 SASEGT. The V gene lost 6 bases and the J gene lost 2 bases, with 11 bases spanning the gap. CDR3 length: 14 amino acids. In DNA form, the CDR3 reads TGTGCCAGCAGGCCCCGAGGCGGCAATCAGCCCCAGCATTTT. Translation: CASRPRGGNQPQHF.

The J gene is TRBJ2-7, the V gene TRBV6-6; TRBD2 is a possible D gene (5 bases). The CDR3 is 13 amino acids. The V gene's germline CDR1 is MNHNY and CDR2 SVGAGI (reference sequence). The V end lost 0 bases, the J end lost 3 bases, and 6 bases lay between the germline ends. CDR3 amino acids: CASSYSGVYEQYF. CDR3 sequence (DNA): TGTGCCAGCAGTTACTCCGGGGTCTACGAGCAGTACTTC.

The chain has TRBV30 and TRBJ2-3; 9 nucleotides line up with TRBD2. Germline values: CDR1 GTSNPN, CDR2 SVGIG (reference sequence). The V and J ends lost 6 bases and 6 bases, in that order; junction bases with no gene match: 10. The CDR3 loop spans 14 amino acids. The CDR3 here is CACPLGLAVDTQYF. CDR3 bases: TGTGCCTGTCCCCTGGGACTAGCAGTGGATACGCAGTATTTT.